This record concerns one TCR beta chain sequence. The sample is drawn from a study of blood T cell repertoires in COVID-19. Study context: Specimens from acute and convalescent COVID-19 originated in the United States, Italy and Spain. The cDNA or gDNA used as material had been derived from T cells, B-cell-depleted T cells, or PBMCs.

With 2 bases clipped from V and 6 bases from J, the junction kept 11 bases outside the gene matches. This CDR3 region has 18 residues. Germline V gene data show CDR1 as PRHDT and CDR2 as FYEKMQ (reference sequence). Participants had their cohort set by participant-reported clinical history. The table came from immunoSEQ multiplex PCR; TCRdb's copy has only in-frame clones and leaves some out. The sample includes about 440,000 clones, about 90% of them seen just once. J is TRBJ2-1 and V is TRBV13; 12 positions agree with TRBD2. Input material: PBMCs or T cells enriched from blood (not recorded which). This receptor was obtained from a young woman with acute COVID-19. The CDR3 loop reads CASSLRTSGVPGSNEQFF. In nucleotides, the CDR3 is TGTGCCAGCAGCTTACGGACTAGCGGGGTCCCCGGGTCCAATGAGCAGTTCTTC.